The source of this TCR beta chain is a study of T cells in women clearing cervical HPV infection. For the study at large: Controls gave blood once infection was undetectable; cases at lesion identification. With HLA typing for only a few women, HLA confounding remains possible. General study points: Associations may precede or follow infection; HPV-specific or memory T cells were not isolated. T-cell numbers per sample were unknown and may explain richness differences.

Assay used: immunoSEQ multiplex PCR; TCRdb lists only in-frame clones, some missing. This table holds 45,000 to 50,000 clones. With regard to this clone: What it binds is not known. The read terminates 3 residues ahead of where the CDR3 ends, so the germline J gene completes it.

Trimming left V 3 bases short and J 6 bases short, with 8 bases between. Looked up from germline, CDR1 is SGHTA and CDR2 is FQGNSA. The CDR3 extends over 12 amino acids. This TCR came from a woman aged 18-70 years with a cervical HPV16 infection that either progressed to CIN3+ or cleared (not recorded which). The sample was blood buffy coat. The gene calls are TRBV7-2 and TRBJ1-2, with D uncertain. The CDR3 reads CASSFSGDGYTF. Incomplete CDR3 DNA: TGTGCCAGCAGCTTCTCAGGTGATGGC.